The 26 T cell receptor beta chains below were found in one sample sequenced in a study of T cells in Graves' hyperthyroidism and ophthalmopathy. RNA transcripts gave rise to amplified TCR beta CDR3 regions. Researchers ran a first-round RT-PCR on the TCR CDR3 using the HTBI primer set. TCRdb reprocessed the multiplex PCR reads via MiXCR and lists one record per CDR3 protein. The sample holds approximately 300,000 distinct CDR3 sequences, over 15% seen once. The specimen was blood. These receptors were taken from a woman aged 55-69 years with Graves' ophthalmopathy.

A few counts support this clonotype. The rearrangement links TRBV27 to TRBJ2-6; D uncertain. The CDR3 runs to 16 residues. The V gene's germline CDR1 is MNHEY and CDR2 SMNVEV (reference sequence). V lost 5 bases to trimming and J lost 0 bases, with 11 bases between them. Here the CDR3 DNA reads TGTGCCAGCAGTCATGGACGGCGCTCTGGGGCCAACGTCCTGACTTTC. This translates into CASSHGRRSGANVLTF.

This clonotype was recorded many times. The genes are TRBV3-2 and TRBJ1-1; the table's D call, TRBD1, has no DNA check behind it. TRBV3-2 is an annotated pseudogene. The CDR3 runs to 17 residues. DNA for the CDR3: TGTGCCAGCACCTACAAAACATTGGACAGGGTGGACACTGAAGCTTTCTTT. Protein: CASTYKTLDRVDTEAFF.

This clonotype was counted many times. The chain carries TRBV13 and TRBJ2-7; tentative D call: TRBD1 (6 bases). This CDR3 is 15 amino acids long. CDR1 is PRHDT, CDR2 FYEKMQ, per germline (reference sequence). V lost 5 bases and J 6 bases, leaving 20 bases between the germline ends. CDR3 region: CASSTLGHPGSEQYF. The CDR3 DNA reads TGTGCCAGCAGCACACTGGGACATCCGGGCTCCGAGCAGTACTTC. The whole variable domain, filled in from reference TRBV13 and TRBJ2-7, reads AAGVIQSPRHLIKEKRETATLKCYPIPRHDTVYWYQQGPGQDPQFLISFYEKMQSDKGSIPDRFSAQQFSDYHSELNMSSLELGDSALYFCASSTLGHPGSEQYFGPGTRLTVT.

Turning to this clonotype: A much more abundant neighbour one base away suggests this may be a read error. J is TRBJ2-1 and V is TRBV7-8, with 12 nucleotides matching TRBD2. Germline V lookup: CDR1 SGHVS, CDR2 FQNEAQ. The CDR3 runs to 19 residues. The CDR3 coding sequence is TGTGCCAGCAGCAATCCGGGACTAGCGGGCTTAAGCTCCTACAATGAGCAGTCCTTC. This translates into CASSNPGLAGLSSYNEQSF.

Many counts were recorded for this clonotype. The chain joins TRBV5-1 to TRBJ2-6; D may match TRBD1 or TRBD2 (5 bases each). The germline gives CDR1 SGHRS, CDR2 YFSETQ. The CDR3 loop spans 17 amino acids. The V gene lost 4 bases and the J gene lost 0 bases, with 14 bases spanning the gap. The CDR3 DNA reads as TGCGCCAGCAGCCTCACGGTGGGGGTCTCTGGGGCCAACGTCCTGACTTTC. Translated: CASSLTVGVSGANVLTF.

As DNA, the CDR3 is TGTGCCAGCAGCCACGCGACAGGGGGAGATGAAAAACTGTTTTTT. It is translated as CASSHATGGDEKLFF. The J gene is TRBJ1-4, the V gene TRBV3-1; TRBD1 agrees at 9 bases. This CDR3 comprises 15 residues. CDR1 is LGHDT, CDR2 YNNKEL, per germline (reference sequence). The J segment lost 6 bases and the V segment lost 3 bases, leaving 5 bases of the junction unmatched.

This chain links TRBV14 with TRBJ2-6; 7 positions match TRBD1. V trimming: 4 bases; J trimming: 4 bases; junction bases outside the gene matches: 4. The V gene's germline CDR1 is SGHDN and CDR2 FVKESK. This CDR3 contains 15 residues. The CDR3 coding sequence is TGTGCCAGCAGCCCATGGGGACAGGGGGCCAACGTCCTGACTTTC. It encodes CASSPWGQGANVLTF.

This clonotype was counted ten times or more. This sequence joins TRBV27 and TRBJ2-1; no reliable D call. Germline V gives CDR1 MNHEY, CDR2 SMNVEV (reference sequence). V dropped 6 bases and J dropped 10 bases, with 7 bases sitting between them. This CDR3 is built from 10 residues. The CDR3 DNA reads TGTGCCAGCAGGGAGCCCGAGCAGTTCTTC. Protein sequence: CASREPEQFF.

J is TRBJ2-2 and V is TRBV27; unclear D gene. CDR3 length: 13 amino acids. CDR1 is MNHEY, CDR2 SMNVEV, per germline (reference sequence). Trimming removed 5 bases from V and 6 bases from J, with 10 bases in between. This CDR3 reads CASSLLLAGELFF. CDR3 nucleotide sequence: TGTGCCAGCAGTCTATTACTCGCCGGGGAGCTGTTTTTT.

This clonotype has just a few counts. The chain uses TRBV9 and TRBJ1-1; weak D call: TRBD1 (5 bases). Germline V gene lookup returns CDR1 SGDLS and CDR2 YYNGEE. Trimming pared 5 bases from V and 2 bases from J, leaving 13 bases between. The length of the CDR3 is 14 residues. The CDR3 loop reads CASRAEDSNTEAFF. CDR3 bases: TGTGCCAGCAGAGCAGAAGACAGTAACACTGAAGCTTTCTTT. Based on the CDR3 plus reference TRBV9 and TRBJ1-1, the full variable domain is DSGVTQTPKHLITATGQRVTLRCSPRSGDLSVYWYQQSLDQGLQFLIQYYNGEERAKGNILERFSAQQFPDLHSELNLSSLELGDSALYFCASRAEDSNTEAFFGQGTRLTVV.

The chain joins TRBV6-1 to TRBJ2-2; D gene ambiguous. Trimming cost V 6 bases and J 1 base, with 9 bases left between them. The CDR3 consists of 14 residues. Germline V gene data show CDR1 as MNHNS and CDR2 as SASEGT. CDR3 protein: CASRAFGNTGELFF. DNA for the CDR3: TGTGCCAGCAGGGCTTTCGGGAACACCGGGGAGCTGTTTTTT.

This clonotype was counted only a few times. This chain joins TRBV27 and TRBJ2-6, with 7 bases lining up with TRBD2. The V segment lost 6 bases and the J segment 0 bases; nucleotides outside the gene matches: 8. CDR3 size: 17 residues. CDR1 and CDR2 from the germline V gene are MNHEY and SMNVEV (reference sequence). The CDR3 nucleotides are TGTGCCAGCAGGCGGGGAGGGGCAGGCTCTGGGGCCAACGTCCTGACTTTC. Its protein product is CASRRGGAGSGANVLTF.

This clonotype was recorded at least ten times. The J gene is TRBJ1-2, the V gene TRBV4-3; D gene ambiguous. Per germline, CDR1 LGHNA and CDR2 YSLEER. This CDR3 has 13 amino acids. V lost 0 bases to trimming and J lost 3 bases, with 5 bases between them. CDR3 region: CASSQDFDYGYTF. For the CDR3, the DNA is TGCGCCAGCAGCCAAGATTTCGACTATGGCTACACCTTC.

This clonotype showed up just a few times. CDR3 sequence (DNA): TGTGCCAGCAGCCCGTCGACAGGGTTAGGGACCCAGTACTTC. Its translation: CASSPSTGLGTQYF. The genes are TRBV11-3 and TRBJ2-5; 7 bases are shared with TRBD1. Unmatched junction bases numbered 10, after V lost 5 bases and J lost 7 bases. CDR3 length equals 14 residues. Germline assignment: CDR1 SGHNT and CDR2 YENEEA.

This clonotype was seen many times. The CDR3 reads CSATGYGTQHF. DNA for the CDR3: TGCAGTGCTACAGGGTACGGGACCCAGCATTTT. V gene TRBV20-1 combines with J gene TRBJ1-5; a possible D gene is TRBD1 (5 bases). The CDR3 is 11 residues long. Germline CDR1 reads DFQATT; CDR2 reads SNEGSKA (reference sequence). Trimming left V 4 bases short and J 11 bases short, with 12 bases between.

CDR3 DNA: TGTGCCAGCAGTTTAAGACAGGGTCCCTATGGCTACACCTTC. Protein: CASSLRQGPYGYTF. This chain links TRBV27 with TRBJ1-2, with 7 bases lining up with TRBD1. With V trimmed by 2 bases and J by 4 bases, 4 bases remained unmatched. Germline values: CDR1 MNHEY, CDR2 SMNVEV (reference sequence). There are 14 residues in the CDR3.

This chain connects TRBV3-1 to TRBJ1-4, with a weak D call TRBD1 (6 bases). CDR3 size: 16 residues. V was shortened by 4 bases and J by 4 bases, with 16 bases between the two germline ends. Germline assignment: CDR1 LGHDT and CDR2 YNNKEL (reference sequence). The CDR3 nucleotides are TGTGCCAGCAGCCTCTCGGACAGCTTCAGTAATGAAAAACTGTTTTTT. Amino acid sequence: CASSLSDSFSNEKLFF.

The table lists this clonotype with a few counts. V is TRBV4-3 and J is TRBJ1-1; TRBD1 might be the D (5 bases). There are 15 residues in the CDR3. Germline CDR1 reads LGHNA; CDR2 reads YSLEER. Trimming took 8 bases from V and 5 from J, leaving 21 bases between them. The DNA for the CDR3 is TGCGCCAGCCGACGCAGATCGGGGGTCGGTACTGAAGCTTTCTTT. It specifies CASRRRSGVGTEAFF.

The J gene is TRBJ2-3, the V gene TRBV2; 7 bases agree with TRBD2. This CDR3 spans 13 amino acids. Per the germline V gene, CDR1 is SNHLY and CDR2 is FYNNEI. After removal of 6 bases from V and 1 base from J, the junction contained 1 base not matched to a gene. As DNA, the CDR3 is TGTGCCAGCAGGGGAGGGGGCACAGATACGCAGTATTTT. Its protein is CASRGGGTDTQYF.

The genes are TRBV10-3 and TRBJ2-2; no clear D. Per the germline V gene, CDR1 is ENHRY and CDR2 is SYGVKD. The CDR3 consists of 11 residues. Trimming cost V 4 bases and J 6 bases, with 3 bases left between them. CDR3 DNA: TGTGCCATCAGTGGTTCCGGGGAGCTGTTTTTT. Protein: CAISGSGELFF.

This clonotype was recorded many times. The rearrangement joins TRBV28 to TRBJ1-2; a weak D match, TRBD1 (5 bases). The CDR3 runs to 13 residues. Trimming removed 3 bases at V and 4 bases at J, with 9 bases between. The germline V gene encodes CDR1 MDHEN and CDR2 SYDVKM. Written as DNA, the CDR3 is TGTGCCAGCAGTTTGCAGGGACGCTATGGCTACACCTTC. This translates into CASSLQGRYGYTF.

The V call is TRBV28, the J call TRBJ2-1, with D tentatively TRBD1 (6 bases). Germline assignment: CDR1 MDHEN and CDR2 SYDVKM. The CDR3 contains 13 residues. The V end was cut by 4 bases, the J end by 6 bases, with 10 bases between. As DNA, the CDR3 is TGTGCCAGCAGTTCTTACAGGGCCAATGAGCAGTTCTTC. Amino acid sequence: CASSSYRANEQFF.

This clonotype was found many times. The J gene is TRBJ1-2, the V gene TRBV7-2; 8 bases fit TRBD1. Germline CDR1 and CDR2: SGHTA and FQGNSA. V shed 6 bases, J shed 8 bases, and the junction held 5 bases outside the gene matches. The CDR3 is 12 amino acids. DNA for the CDR3: TGTGCCAGCAGAGAACAGGGGGTCGGCTACACCTTC. As protein: CASREQGVGYTF.

This clonotype has at least ten counts. This sequence joins TRBV5-6 and TRBJ2-7; TRBD1 matches at 10 bases. Trimming at V came to 6 bases and at J to 3 bases, leaving 12 bases not matched to a gene. There are 16 residues in the CDR3. Germline lookup yields CDR1 SGHDT and CDR2 YYEEEE. The CDR3 reads CASTNRPGTGVYEQYF. The CDR3 region has the DNA TGTGCCAGCACAAACCGACCCGGGACAGGGGTCTACGAGCAGTACTTC.

This clonotype was observed many times. V is TRBV20-1 and J is TRBJ2-7; D possibly corresponds to TRBD2 (7 bases). The germline V gene encodes CDR1 DFQATT and CDR2 SNEGSKA (reference sequence). The V end was cut by 0 bases, the J end by 6 bases, with 15 bases between. The CDR3 totals 14 residues. Here the CDR3 reads CSARDRGGALEQYF. Written as DNA, the CDR3 is TGCAGTGCTAGAGATAGAGGGGGGGCCCTCGAGCAGTACTTC.

There are a few counts of this clonotype. This chain links TRBV4-3 with TRBJ1-2, with a possible D match to TRBD1 (6 bases). Germline V gene sequence: CDR1 LGHNA, CDR2 YSLEER. The germline V and J ends were trimmed by 5 bases and 7 bases, with 11 bases remaining between them. The CDR3 length is 12 residues. CDR3 protein: CASSKTGFGYTF. In nucleotides, the CDR3 is TGCGCCAGCAGCAAGACAGGCTTTGGCTACACCTTC.